The present TCR beta chain was sequenced within a study of blood T cell repertoires in COVID-19. CDR1 is MGHRA and CDR2 is YSYEKL in the germline V gene. V was trimmed by 4 bases and J by 4 bases, leaving 23 bases between them. The length of the CDR3 is 18 residues. Under the authors' procedure: From reference gene primer amplification, estimates of nucleated cell counts were derived. TCRdb's copy holds only in-frame clones and misses some; the assay was immunoSEQ multiplex PCR. The D gene and trimming were derived from the DNA, and the V and J assignments and clone size from that table. This table has approximately 51,000 clones, roughly 86% appearing once.

The sequenced material came from peripheral blood. V and J are TRBV4-1 and TRBJ1-5, with a tentative D call TRBD1 (5 bases). The receptor was derived from a man aged 40-49 years with active COVID-19. Here the CDR3 DNA reads TGCGCCAGCAGCCCTACAAGATTTACGGGACTTGAAAATCAGCCCCAGCATTTT. The encoded protein is CASSPTRFTGLENQPQHF.